This T cell receptor (beta chain) was sequenced during a study of control samples from healthy donors and cancer patients. CDR3 length: 12 residues. Trimming took off 6 bases at V and 8 bases at J, with 13 bases between the two ends. CDR1 SQVTM and CDR2 ANQGSEA come from the germline V gene. Sequencing was performed with immunoSEQ multiplex PCR; in TCRdb, only in-frame clones are kept and a portion is missing. The sample lists under 70,000 clones, approximately 91% occurring once. With regard to this clone: Other nucleotide sequences from this sample produce the same CDR3.

The TCR originated in a man over 45 in good health. Sequences were obtained from blood. The V call is TRBV29-1, the J call TRBJ1-4, with D possibly TRBD1 on 6 matching bases. The CDR3 sequence: CSVAGVGEKLFF. The CDR3, as DNA: TGCAGCGTGGCAGGGGTTGGGGAAAAACTGTTTTTT. The full variable domain, rest sourced from reference TRBV29-1 and TRBJ1-4, is SAVISQKPSRDICQRGTSLTIQCQVDSQVTMMFWYRQQPGQSLTLIATANQGSEATYESGFVIDKFPISRPNLTFSTLTVSNMSPEDSSIYLCSVAGVGEKLFFGSGTQLSVL.